This T cell receptor (beta chain) was captured by sequencing in a study of cytomegalovirus exposure and HLA in healthy donors. Study at large: Among 398 genotyped donors, about 80% fell in the Caucasian-associated ancestry cluster.

Germline CDR1 MNHEY, CDR2 SMNVEV (reference sequence). The V and J ends lost 4 bases and 0 bases respectively, with 7 bases between them. This CDR3 comprises 14 residues. PCR primers comprised 60 Vbeta and 13 Jbeta primers. TCRdb's table, derived via immunoSEQ multiplex PCR, lists solely in-frame clones and lacks some. The repertoire consists of some 190,000 clones, with 65% to 90% occurring once and the leading ten covering roughly 0.32%. Study conclusions and caveats: In an earlier analysis, in some 600 donors, most V segments appeared productive either ~90% or ~30% of the time. Within a later analysis, the majority of CMV-associated TCR beta chains appeared HLA-restricted.

About this clone: The antigen remains unidentified.

The receptor was derived from a woman in her thirties in good health and CMV-seronegative. The chain employs TRBV27 and TRBJ2-1, with D uncertain. The specimen was PBMCs. CDR3 DNA: TGTGCCAGCAGTTCCCCGGTCTCCTACAATGAGCAGTTCTTC. It yields the protein CASSSPVSYNEQFF.